This TCR beta chain was obtained from a study of cytomegalovirus exposure and HLA in healthy donors. Study-wide results and caveats: Later on, analysis showed that most CMV-associated TCR beta chains appeared to be HLA-restricted.

As for this clone: Its target is unknown.

Both 60 Vbeta primers and 13 Jbeta primers went into the PCR. The table came from immunoSEQ multiplex PCR; TCRdb's copy has only in-frame clones and leaves some out. The table includes over 150,000 clones, about 83% detected once. This clonotype was sampled from a woman in her thirties in good health and CMV-seronegative. Sequenced sample: PBMCs.

The CDR3 region has the DNA TGCGCCAGCAGCCTTGACCTAGCCGGGCGGGATACGCAGTATTTT. This translates into CASSLDLAGRDTQYF. V and J are TRBV5-1 and TRBJ2-3; a possible D gene is TRBD2 (5 bases). The CDR3 spans 15 residues. Germline V gives CDR1 SGHRS, CDR2 YFSETQ. V lost 4 bases, J lost 6 bases, and 18 bases lay in between.